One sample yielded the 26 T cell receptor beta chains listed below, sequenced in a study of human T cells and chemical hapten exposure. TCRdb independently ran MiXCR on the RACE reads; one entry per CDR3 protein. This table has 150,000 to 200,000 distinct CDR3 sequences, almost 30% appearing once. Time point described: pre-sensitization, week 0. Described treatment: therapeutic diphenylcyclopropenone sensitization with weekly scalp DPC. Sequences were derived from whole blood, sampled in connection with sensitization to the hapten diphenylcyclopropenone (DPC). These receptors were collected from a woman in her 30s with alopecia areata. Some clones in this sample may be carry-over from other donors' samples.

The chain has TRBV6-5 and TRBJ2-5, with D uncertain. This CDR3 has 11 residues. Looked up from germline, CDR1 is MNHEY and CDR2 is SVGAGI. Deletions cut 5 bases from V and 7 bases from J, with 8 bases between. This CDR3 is CASSTLGTQYF. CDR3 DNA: TGTGCCAGCAGTACCTTGGGGACCCAGTACTTC.

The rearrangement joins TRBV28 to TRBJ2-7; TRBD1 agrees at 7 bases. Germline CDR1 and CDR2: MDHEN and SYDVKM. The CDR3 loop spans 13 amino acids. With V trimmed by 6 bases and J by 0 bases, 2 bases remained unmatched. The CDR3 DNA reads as TGTGCCAGCAGCTCAGGGGGCTCCTACGAGCAGTACTTC. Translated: CASSSGGSYEQYF.

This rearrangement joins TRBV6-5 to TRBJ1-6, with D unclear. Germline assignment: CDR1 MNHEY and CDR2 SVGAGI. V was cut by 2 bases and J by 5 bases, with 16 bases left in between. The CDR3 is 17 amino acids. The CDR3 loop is CASSYSDAGENNSPLHF. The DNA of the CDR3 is TGTGCCAGCAGTTACAGTGACGCCGGAGAAAATAATTCACCCCTCCACTTT.

The CDR3 region has the DNA TGTGCCATCGGGTTGACTAGCGGGAGCGTAAGCTCCTACAATGAGCAGTTCTTC. This codes for CAIGLTSGSVSSYNEQFF. The rearrangement joins TRBV10-3 to TRBJ2-1, with 12 positions matching TRBD2. This CDR3 has 18 amino acids. Losses at the gene ends were 8 bases for V and 0 bases for J; bases not matched to a gene: 11. Germline V CDR1 and CDR2: ENHRY, SYGVKD.

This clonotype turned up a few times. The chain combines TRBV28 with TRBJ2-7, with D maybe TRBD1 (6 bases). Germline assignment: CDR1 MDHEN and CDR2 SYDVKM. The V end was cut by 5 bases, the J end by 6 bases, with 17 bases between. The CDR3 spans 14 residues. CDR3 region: CASSPRGPLGEQYF. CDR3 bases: TGTGCCAGCAGTCCCAGGGGCCCCCTGGGCGAGCAGTACTTC.

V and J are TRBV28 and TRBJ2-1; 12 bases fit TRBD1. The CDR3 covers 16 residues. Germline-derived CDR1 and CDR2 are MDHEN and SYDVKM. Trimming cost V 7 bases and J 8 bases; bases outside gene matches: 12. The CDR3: CASTLAGTGGRDEQFF. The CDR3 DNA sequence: TGTGCCAGCACCCTTGCAGGGACAGGGGGCAGAGATGAGCAGTTCTTC.

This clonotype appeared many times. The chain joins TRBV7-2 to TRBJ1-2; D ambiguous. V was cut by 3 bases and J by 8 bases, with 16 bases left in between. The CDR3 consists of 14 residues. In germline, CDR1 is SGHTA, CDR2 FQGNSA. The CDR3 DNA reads TGTGCCAGCAGCTTCCGGTTGGCAGCGGGGGGCTACACCTTC. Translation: CASSFRLAAGGYTF.

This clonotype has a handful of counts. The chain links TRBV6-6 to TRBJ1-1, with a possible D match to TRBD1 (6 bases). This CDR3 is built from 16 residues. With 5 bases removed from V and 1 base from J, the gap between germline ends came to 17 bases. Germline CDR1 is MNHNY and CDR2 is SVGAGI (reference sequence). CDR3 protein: CASSTPVTGPNTEAFF. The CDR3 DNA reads TGTGCCAGCAGTACCCCAGTGACAGGACCGAACACTGAAGCTTTCTTT.

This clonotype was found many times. CDR3 coding DNA: TGCAGTGCTGTGGCGCCTCGCGGCTACGAGCAGTACTTC. Amino acids: CSAVAPRGYEQYF. The rearrangement uses TRBV20-1 and TRBJ2-7, with D unclear. Germline V CDR1 and CDR2: DFQATT, SNEGSKA (reference sequence). The length of the CDR3 is 13 residues. Trimming removed 5 bases from V and 3 bases from J, with 14 bases in between.

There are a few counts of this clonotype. In DNA form, the CDR3 reads TGCAGTGCTAGTCGGGCAGATTCGATGAACACTGAAGCTTTCTTT. This codes for CSASRADSMNTEAFF. The V and J genes are TRBV20-1 and TRBJ1-1; unclear D gene. The CDR3 totals 15 residues. Germline V gene data show CDR1 as DFQATT and CDR2 as SNEGSKA (reference sequence). V was cut by 3 bases and J by 0 bases, with 14 bases left in between.

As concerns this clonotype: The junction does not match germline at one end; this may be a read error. CDR3 in DNA: TGCAGCGTTGGGGGACAGAACTCTGGAAACACCATAAATTTT. As protein: CSVGGQNSGNTINF. The chain has TRBV29-1 and TRBJ1-3; 7 bases map to TRBD1. The V gene's germline CDR1 is SQVTM and CDR2 ANQGSEA. The CDR3 covers 14 residues.

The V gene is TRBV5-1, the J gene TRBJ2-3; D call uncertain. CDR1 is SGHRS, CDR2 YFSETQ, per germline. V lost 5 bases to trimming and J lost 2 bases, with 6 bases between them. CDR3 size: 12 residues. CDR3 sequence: CASRPNTDTQYF. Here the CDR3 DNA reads TGCGCCAGCAGACCTAACACAGATACGCAGTATTTT.

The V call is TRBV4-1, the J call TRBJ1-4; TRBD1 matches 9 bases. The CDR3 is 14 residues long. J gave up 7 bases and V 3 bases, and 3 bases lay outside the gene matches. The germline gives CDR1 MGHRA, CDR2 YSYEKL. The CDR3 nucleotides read TGCGCCAGCAGCCAGAGGACAGGGGCTGAAAAACTGTTTTTT. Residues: CASSQRTGAEKLFF.

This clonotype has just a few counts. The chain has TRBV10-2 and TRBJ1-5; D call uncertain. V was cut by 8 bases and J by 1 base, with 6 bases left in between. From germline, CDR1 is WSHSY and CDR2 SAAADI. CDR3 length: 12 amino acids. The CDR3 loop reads CASARSNQPQHF. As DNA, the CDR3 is TGCGCCAGCGCAAGGAGCAATCAGCCCCAGCATTTT.

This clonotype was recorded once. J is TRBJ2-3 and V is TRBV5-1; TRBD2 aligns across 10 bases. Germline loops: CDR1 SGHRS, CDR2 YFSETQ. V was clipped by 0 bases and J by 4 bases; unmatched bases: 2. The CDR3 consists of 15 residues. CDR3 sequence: CASSLELAGADTQYF. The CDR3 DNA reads TGCGCCAGCAGCTTGGAGCTAGCGGGGGCAGATACGCAGTATTTT.

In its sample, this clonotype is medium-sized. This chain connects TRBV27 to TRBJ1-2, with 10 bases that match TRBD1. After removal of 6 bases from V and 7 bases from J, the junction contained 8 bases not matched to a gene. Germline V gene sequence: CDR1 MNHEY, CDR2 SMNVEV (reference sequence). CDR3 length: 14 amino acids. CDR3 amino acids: CASRPGQGIGGYTF. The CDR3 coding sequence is TGTGCCAGCAGGCCGGGACAGGGGATCGGTGGCTACACCTTC.

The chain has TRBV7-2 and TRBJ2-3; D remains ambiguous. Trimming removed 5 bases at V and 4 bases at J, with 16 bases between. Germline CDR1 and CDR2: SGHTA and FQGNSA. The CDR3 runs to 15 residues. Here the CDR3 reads CASSPTQRAPDTQYF. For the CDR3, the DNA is TGTGCCAGCAGCCCCACACAACGGGCACCAGATACGCAGTATTTT.

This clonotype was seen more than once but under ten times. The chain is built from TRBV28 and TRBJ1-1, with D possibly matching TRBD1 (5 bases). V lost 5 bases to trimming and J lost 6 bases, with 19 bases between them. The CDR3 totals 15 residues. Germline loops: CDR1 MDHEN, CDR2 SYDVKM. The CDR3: CASSMTTGLFPEAFF. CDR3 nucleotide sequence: TGTGCCAGCAGTATGACAACAGGTCTATTCCCTGAAGCTTTCTTT.

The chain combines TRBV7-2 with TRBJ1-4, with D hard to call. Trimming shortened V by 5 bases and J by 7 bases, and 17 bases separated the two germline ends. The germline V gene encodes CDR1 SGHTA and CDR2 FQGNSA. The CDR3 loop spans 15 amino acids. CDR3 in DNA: TGTGCCAGCAGCCGATCTACCGATCTGGGTGAAAAACTGTTTTTT. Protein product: CASSRSTDLGEKLFF.

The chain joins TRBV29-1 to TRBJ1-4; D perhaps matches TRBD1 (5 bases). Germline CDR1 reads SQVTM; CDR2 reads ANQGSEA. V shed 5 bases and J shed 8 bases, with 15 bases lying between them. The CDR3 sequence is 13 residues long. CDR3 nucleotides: TGCAGCGTTTTTATCGGTTGGGGCGAAAAACTGTTTTTT. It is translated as CSVFIGWGEKLFF.

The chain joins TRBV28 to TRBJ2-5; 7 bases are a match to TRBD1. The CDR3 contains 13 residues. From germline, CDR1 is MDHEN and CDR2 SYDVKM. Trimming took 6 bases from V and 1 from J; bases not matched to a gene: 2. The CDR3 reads CASRRQGQETQYF. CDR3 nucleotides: TGTGCCAGCAGGAGACAGGGCCAAGAGACCCAGTACTTC.

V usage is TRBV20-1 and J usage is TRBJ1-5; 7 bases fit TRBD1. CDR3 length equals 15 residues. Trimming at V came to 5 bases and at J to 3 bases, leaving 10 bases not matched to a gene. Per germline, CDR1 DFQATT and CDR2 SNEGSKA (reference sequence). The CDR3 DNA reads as TGCAGTGCTGGAATAGAGACAGGGTACAATCAGCCCCAGCATTTT. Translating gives CSAGIETGYNQPQHF.

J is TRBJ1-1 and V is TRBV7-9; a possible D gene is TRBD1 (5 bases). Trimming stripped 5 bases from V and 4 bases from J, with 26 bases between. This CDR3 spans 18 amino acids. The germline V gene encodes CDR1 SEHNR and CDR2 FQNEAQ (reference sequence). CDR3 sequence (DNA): TGTGCCAGCAGCCCTGGCTGGGGCTCGGGTTCGTTGGGCACTGAAGCTTTCTTT. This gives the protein CASSPGWGSGSLGTEAFF.

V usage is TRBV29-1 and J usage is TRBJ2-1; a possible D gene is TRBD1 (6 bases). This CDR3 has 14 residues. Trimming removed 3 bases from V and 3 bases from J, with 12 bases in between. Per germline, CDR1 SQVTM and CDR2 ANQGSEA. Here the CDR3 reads CSVDLQGNYNEQFF. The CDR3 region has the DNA TGCAGCGTTGATTTACAGGGAAACTACAATGAGCAGTTCTTC.

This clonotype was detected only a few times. The CDR3 spells CSAVTGIEKLFF. CDR3 coding DNA: TGCAGTGCTGTTACCGGGATCGAAAAACTGTTTTTT. The gene calls are TRBV20-1 and TRBJ1-4; D unclear. The CDR3 runs to 12 residues. Germline CDR1 is DFQATT and CDR2 is SNEGSKA (reference sequence). V was pared by 5 bases and J by 8 bases, with 12 bases between.

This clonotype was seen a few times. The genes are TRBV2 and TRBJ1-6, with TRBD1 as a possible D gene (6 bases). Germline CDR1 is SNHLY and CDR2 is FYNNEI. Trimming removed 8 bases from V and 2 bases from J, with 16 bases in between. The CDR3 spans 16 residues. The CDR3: CASHPGQSTYNSPLHF. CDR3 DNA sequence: TGTGCCAGCCACCCCGGACAGAGTACCTATAATTCACCCCTCCACTTT.